This T cell receptor beta chain was found in a study of CD8+CD57+ T cells in acquired aplastic anemia. Study findings and constraints: There were around 28 CD8+ CDR3 sequences that occurred in both patients and controls.

Turning to this clonotype: The antigen is not known.

CDR3 and TCR beta VDJ profiling relied on a genomic DNA template. TCRdb called the reads again in MiXCR, with one record for every CDR3 protein. The data show 200,000 to 250,000 distinct CDR3 sequences, 60% to 80% seen once. CDR3 length equals 14 residues. CDR1 is SGHTA, CDR2 FQGNSA, per germline. Patients picked for sequencing had shown CD8+CD57+ cell expansion detected by flow cytometry. Among the patients, none had received any therapy at the time of blood sampling. Sequenced input: sorted CD4+, CD8+, or CD8+CD57+ T cells (not recorded which) from PBMCs. This TCR came from a human donor with aplastic anemia. The chain links TRBV7-2 to TRBJ2-5; D call uncertain. The J call may be mistaken, given a closer DNA end match to TRBJ2-7. The CDR3 region has the DNA TGTGCCAGCAGCTTAGGCTCACCCAATTACGAGCAGTACTTC. It encodes CASSLGSPNYEQYF.